The rows below give T cell receptor beta chains drawn from one sample of a study of blood T cell repertoires in COVID-19. The table came from immunoSEQ multiplex PCR; TCRdb's copy has only in-frame clones and leaves some out. The sample shows around 95,000 clones, about 84% of them seen only once. Specimen: peripheral blood. The receptors were sampled from a human donor in a cohort sampled during active COVID-19. The CDR3 runs from the conserved cysteine through the conserved F or W. The order of the fields is V gene, clone size, D gene, J gene, CDR3 DNA, CDR3 protein. The D gene is left open where the match is weak. Expanded clones are given a class, and other clones once, few, many or no size at all.

TRBV5-6,-,TRBD1,TRBJ1-6,TGTGCCAGCAGGGACAGGGGCAATTCACCCCTCCACTTT,CASRDRGNSPLHF
TRBV6-6,-,TRBD1,TRBJ1-5,TGTGCCAGCAGGGTAGGGACAGGGGGAAATCAGCCCCAGCATTTT,CASRVGTGGNQPQHF
TRBV19,few,TRBD1,TRBJ1-1,TGTGCCAGTAGTATGACAGGGACGTGGACTGAAGCTTTCTTT,CASSMTGTWTEAFF
TRBV7-8,few,-,TRBJ1-1,TGTGCCAGCAGCTTCAACAGGATTTTCGACACTGAAGCTTTCTTT,CASSFNRIFDTEAFF
TRBV10-3,-,-,TRBJ1-1,TGTGCCATCAGCCAGAACACTGAAGCTTTCTTT,CAISQNTEAFF
TRBV5-1,-,TRBD1,TRBJ2-6,TGCGCCAGCAGCTTAGGGACAGGGGTGGCCAGTGTCCTGACTTTC,CASSLGTGVASVLTF
TRBV5-1,-,TRBD1,TRBJ2-4,TGCGCCAGCAGCCCCGGACAGGGCTTAGCCAAAAACATTCAGTACTTC,CASSPGQGLAKNIQYF
TRBV19,-,TRBD1,TRBJ1-6,TGTGCCAGTAGTACACCCGGGACAGCGAATTCACCCCTCCACTTT,CASSTPGTANSPLHF
TRBV5-1,-,-,TRBJ2-3,TGCGCCAGCAGCTTGGGCGGGACTGGCACAGATACGCAGTATTTT,CASSLGGTGTDTQYF
TRBV10-3,-,TRBD2,TRBJ2-7,TGTGCCATCAGTCTACTAGCGGGAGCTAATGAGCAGTACTTC,CAISLLAGANEQYF
TRBV5-1,-,TRBD1,TRBJ1-4,TGCGCCAGCAGCTTCCGGGACAGTAATGAAAAACTGTTTTTT,CASSFRDSNEKLFF
TRBV7-2,-,TRBD2,TRBJ2-3,TGTGCCAGCAGCTTCGCGGGGGGGCACACAGATACGCAGTATTTT,CASSFAGGHTDTQYF
TRBV13,-,TRBD2,TRBJ2-4,TGTGCCAGCAGCCCTACGGGGGGGAGCCTCTTTGCCAAAAACATTCAGTACTTC,CASSPTGGSLFAKNIQYF
TRBV9,-,TRBD2,TRBJ2-3,TGTGCCAGCAGCGTAGTAGGGACTAGCGGCCTCACAGATACGCAGTATTTT,CASSVVGTSGLTDTQYF
TRBV10-3,-,TRBD2,TRBJ2-7,TGTGCCATCAGTGAGTTCCTAGCGGGGGGCTCCTACGAGCAGTACTTC,CAISEFLAGGSYEQYF
TRBV7-2,once,-,TRBJ2-3,TGTGCCAGCAGCTTAGACAGAAGCACAGATACGCAGTATTTT,CASSLDRSTDTQYF
TRBV5-1,-,TRBD2,TRBJ2-3,TGCGCCAGCAGCTCGGGACTAGCGGGGGGCCGGGTCACAGATACGCAGTATTTT,CASSSGLAGGRVTDTQYF
TRBV7-9,few,-,TRBJ1-4,TGTGCCAGCAGCTCCTGGGGGGGTTCTAATGAAAAACTGTTTTTT,CASSSWGGSNEKLFF
TRBV25-1,-,TRBD1,TRBJ1-2,TGTGCCAGCAGTGCGAGACAGGGAGGAGGGTATGGCTACACCTTC,CASSARQGGGYGYTF
TRBV5-4,-,TRBD2,TRBJ2-1,TGTGCCAGCACTTCGACTAGCGGCCACAATGAGCAGTTCTTC,CASTSTSGHNEQFF
TRBV7-9,-,-,TRBJ2-7,TGTGCCAGCAGCTTAGTGGGGGCCCCGGGGGGCTCCTACGAGCAGTACTTC,CASSLVGAPGGSYEQYF
TRBV19,-,TRBD2,TRBJ2-2,TGTGCCAGTAGTAGCGGACTAGCATCTTTCGTCACCGGGGAGCTGTTTTTT,CASSSGLASFVTGELFF
TRBV7-6,-,-,TRBJ2-5,TGTGCCAGCAGCTTCTCCACCGGAGAGACCCAGTACTTC,CASSFSTGETQYF
TRBV7-9,-,TRBD2,TRBJ2-7,TGTGCCAGCAGCTCCTCCGGGACTAACTACGAGCAGTACTTC,CASSSSGTNYEQYF
TRBV6-1,-,-,TRBJ1-3,TGTGCCAGCAGTGAAGCTTCGGGACTCGGGATTGGAAACACCATATATTTT,CASSEASGLGIGNTIYF
TRBV19,-,-,TRBJ1-2,TGTGCCAGTAAGGCAGGCAACTATGGCTACACCTTC,CASKAGNYGYTF
TRBV7-9,-,-,TRBJ2-7,TGTGCCAGCAGCTTATCGGGGGCCTACGAGCAGTACTTC,CASSLSGAYEQYF
TRBV11-3,-,-,TRBJ2-7,TGTGCCAGCAGCTTACTTCGGGGAGAATACGAGCAGTACTTC,CASSLLRGEYEQYF
TRBV11-2,-,-,TRBJ1-3,TGTGCCAGCAGCTTAGTACAGCACAGGCTCTCTGGAAACACCATATATTTT,CASSLVQHRLSGNTIYF
TRBV6-2/TRBV6-3,-,-,TRBJ1-2,TGTGCCAGCAGTGCTCAGGGGTGGTCACACTATGGCTACACCTTC,CASSAQGWSHYGYTF
TRBV10-1,-,TRBD1,TRBJ2-2,TGCGCCAGCAGTCGAGGACAGGGGGCAACCGGGGAGCTGTTTTTT,CASSRGQGATGELFF